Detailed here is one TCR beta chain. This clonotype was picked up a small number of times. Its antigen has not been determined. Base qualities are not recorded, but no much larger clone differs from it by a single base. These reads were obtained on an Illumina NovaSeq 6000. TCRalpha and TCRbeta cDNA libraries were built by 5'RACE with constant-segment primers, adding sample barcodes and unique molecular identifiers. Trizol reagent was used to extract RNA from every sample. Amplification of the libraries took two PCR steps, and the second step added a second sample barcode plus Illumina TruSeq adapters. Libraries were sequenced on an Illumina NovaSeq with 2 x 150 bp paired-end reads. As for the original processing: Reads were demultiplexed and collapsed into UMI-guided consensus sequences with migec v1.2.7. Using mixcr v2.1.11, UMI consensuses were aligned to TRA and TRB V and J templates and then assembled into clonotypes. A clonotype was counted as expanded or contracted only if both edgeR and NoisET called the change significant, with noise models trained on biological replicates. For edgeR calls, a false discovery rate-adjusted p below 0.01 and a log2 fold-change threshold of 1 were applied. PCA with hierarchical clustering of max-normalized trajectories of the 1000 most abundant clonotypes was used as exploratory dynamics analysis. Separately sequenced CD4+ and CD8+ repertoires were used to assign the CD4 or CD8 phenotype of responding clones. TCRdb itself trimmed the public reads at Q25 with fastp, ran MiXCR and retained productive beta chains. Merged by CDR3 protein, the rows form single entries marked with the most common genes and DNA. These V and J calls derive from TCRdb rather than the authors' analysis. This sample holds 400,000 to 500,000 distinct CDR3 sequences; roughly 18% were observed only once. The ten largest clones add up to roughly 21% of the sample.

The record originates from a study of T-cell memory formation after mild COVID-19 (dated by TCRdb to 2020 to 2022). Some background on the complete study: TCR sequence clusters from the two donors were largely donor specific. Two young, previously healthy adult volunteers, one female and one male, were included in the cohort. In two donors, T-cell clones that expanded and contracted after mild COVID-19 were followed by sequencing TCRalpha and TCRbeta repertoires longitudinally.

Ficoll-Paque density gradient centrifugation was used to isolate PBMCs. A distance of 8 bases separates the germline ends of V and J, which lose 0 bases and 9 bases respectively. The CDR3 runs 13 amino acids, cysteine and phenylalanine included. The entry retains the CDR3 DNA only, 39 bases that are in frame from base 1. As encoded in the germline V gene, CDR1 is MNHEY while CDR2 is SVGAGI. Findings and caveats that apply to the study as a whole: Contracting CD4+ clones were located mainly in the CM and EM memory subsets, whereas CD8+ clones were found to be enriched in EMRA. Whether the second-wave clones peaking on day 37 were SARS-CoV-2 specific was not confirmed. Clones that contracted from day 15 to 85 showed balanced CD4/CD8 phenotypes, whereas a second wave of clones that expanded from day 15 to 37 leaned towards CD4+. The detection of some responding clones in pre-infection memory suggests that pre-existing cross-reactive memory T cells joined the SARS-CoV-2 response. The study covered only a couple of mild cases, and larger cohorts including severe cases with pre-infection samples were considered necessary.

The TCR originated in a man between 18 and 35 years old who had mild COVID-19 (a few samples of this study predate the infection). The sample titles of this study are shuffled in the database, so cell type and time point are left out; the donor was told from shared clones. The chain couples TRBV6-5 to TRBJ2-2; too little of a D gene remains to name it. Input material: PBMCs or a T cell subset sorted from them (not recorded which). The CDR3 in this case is CASSYSRNRELFF. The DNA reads TGTGCCAGCAGTTACTCGAGGAACCGGGAGCTGTTTTTT.